The 10 T cell receptor beta chains given below trace back to one sample, sequenced in a study of blood T cell repertoires in COVID-19. Data came from immunoSEQ multiplex PCR; TCRdb stores just in-frame clones and leaves some out. In the table there are more than 85,000 clones, about nine tenths of which are singletons. Sequencing was performed on peripheral blood. Every receptor here comes from a woman between 65 and 79 years old with acute or convalescent COVID-19.

This sequence joins TRBV3-1 (or the pseudogene TRBV3-2) and TRBJ1-5, with TRBD1 matching 7 bases. The V and J ends lost 4 bases and 3 bases, in that order; junction bases with no gene match: 6. The CDR3 loop spans 15 amino acids. The germline V gene has CDR1 LGHDT and CDR2 YNNKEL (reference sequence). CDR3 amino acids: CASSPVGTDNQPQHF. In DNA form, the CDR3 reads TGTGCCAGCAGCCCTGTCGGGACAGACAATCAGCCCCAGCATTTT.

The genes are TRBV27 and TRBJ1-1; 9 positions agree with TRBD1. The CDR3 has 17 residues. With V trimmed by 5 bases and J by 4 bases, 14 bases remained unmatched. The germline CDR1 and CDR2 sequences are MNHEY and SMNVEV (reference sequence). The CDR3 DNA reads as TGTGCCAGCAGTCCGACGAGGGGGACAGGGCGACGCACTGAAGCTTTCTTT. It specifies CASSPTRGTGRRTEAFF.

The chain joins TRBV7-9 to TRBJ2-7, with TRBD1 identical over 8 bases. The junction had 6 bases not matched to a gene; V was cut back by 5 bases and J by 12 bases. CDR1 SEHNR and CDR2 FQNEAQ come from the germline V gene (reference sequence). The CDR3 runs 11 residues. In DNA form, the CDR3 reads TGTGCCAGCAGCCCTGGACAGGGTTTGTACGTC. This codes for CASSPGQGLYV.

The chain couples TRBV10-1 to TRBJ1-1, with D possibly matching TRBD1 (5 bases). Germline V gene data show CDR1 as WNHNN and CDR2 as SYGVQD (reference sequence). V lost 0 bases and J 7 bases, leaving 15 bases between the germline ends. The CDR3 spans 15 residues. CDR3 bases: TGCGCCAGCAGTGAGTCTGGGGGGGGAGTAGATGAAGCTTTCTTT. The encoded protein is CASSESGGGVDEAFF.

The chain has TRBV24-1 and TRBJ2-3, with D perhaps TRBD2 (6 bases). The length of the CDR3 is 15 residues. Trimming took off 4 bases at V and 1 base at J, with 11 bases between the two ends. Germline V lookup: CDR1 KGHDR, CDR2 SFDVKD. CDR3 sequence: CATSETGEGTDTQYF. As DNA, the CDR3 is TGTGCCACCAGTGAGACGGGGGAAGGCACAGATACGCAGTATTTT.

The V gene is TRBV6-4, the J gene TRBJ1-3; D possibly corresponds to TRBD1 (5 bases). The CDR3 runs to 16 residues. The V gene's germline CDR1 is MRHNA and CDR2 SNTAGT. Trimming took off 6 bases at V and 0 bases at J, with 15 bases between the two ends. CDR3 sequence: CASRVRADPSGNTIYF. The CDR3 nucleotides are TGTGCCAGCAGGGTCAGGGCCGACCCCTCTGGAAACACCATATATTTT.

The chain has TRBV2 and TRBJ2-1; 8 bases match TRBD1. Germline V gene sequence: CDR1 SNHLY, CDR2 FYNNEI. Unmatched junction bases numbered 7, after V lost 8 bases and J lost 4 bases. The CDR3 has 14 amino acids. Here the CDR3 reads CASGGQGIYNEQFF. CDR3 nucleotides: TGTGCCAGCGGCGGACAGGGTATTTACAATGAGCAGTTCTTC.

This chain links TRBV7-8 with TRBJ1-3; the D is unclear. V was shortened by 1 base and J by 4 bases, with 11 bases between the two germline ends. Germline assignment: CDR1 SGHVS and CDR2 FQNEAQ. The CDR3 loop spans 15 amino acids. DNA of the CDR3: TGTGCCAGCAGCTTAGACTCCTCATGGGGAAACACCATATATTTT. It codes for CASSLDSSWGNTIYF.

The gene calls are TRBV18 and TRBJ2-5, with TRBD2 matching over 13 bases. This CDR3 region has 18 residues. CDR1 is KGHSH and CDR2 is LQKENI in the germline V gene. Germline trimming cut 3 bases from V and 2 bases from J; bases unmatched to any gene: 9. This CDR3 is CASSPGLAGRLAQETQYF. In DNA, the CDR3 is TGTGCCAGCTCACCGGGACTAGCGGGAAGGCTCGCTCAAGAGACCCAGTACTTC. The full variable domain, in which reference TRBV18 and TRBJ2-5 provide the parts outside the CDR3, is NAGVMQNPRHLVRRRGQEARLRCSPMKGHSHVYWYRQLPEEGLKFMVYLQKENIIDESGMPKERFSAEFPKEGPSILRIQQVVRGDSAAYFCASSPGLAGRLAQETQYFGPGTRLLVL.

In the case of this clone: Other DNA variants within this sample encode the same CDR3. The J gene is TRBJ1-3, the V gene TRBV15; 10 bases fit TRBD1. The CDR3 runs to 16 residues. Looked up from germline, CDR1 is LNHNV and CDR2 is YYDKDF (reference sequence). J gave up 4 bases and V 0 bases, and 3 bases lay outside the gene matches. The CDR3 DNA is TGTGCCACCAGCAGAGATCCGGGACAGGGGGGAAACACCATATATTTT. This codes for CATSRDPGQGGNTIYF.